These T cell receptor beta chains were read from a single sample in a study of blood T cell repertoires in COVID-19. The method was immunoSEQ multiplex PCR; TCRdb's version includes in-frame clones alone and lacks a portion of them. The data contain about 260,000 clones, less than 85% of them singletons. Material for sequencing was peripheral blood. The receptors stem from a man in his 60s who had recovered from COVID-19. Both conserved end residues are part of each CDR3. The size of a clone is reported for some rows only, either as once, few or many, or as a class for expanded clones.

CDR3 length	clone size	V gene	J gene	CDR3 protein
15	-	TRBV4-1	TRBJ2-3	CASSQERLGPDTQYF
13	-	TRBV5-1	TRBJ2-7	CASNRDRPDEQYF
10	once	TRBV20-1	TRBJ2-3	CSASGDTQYF
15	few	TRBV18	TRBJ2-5	CASSPPGTGRETQYF
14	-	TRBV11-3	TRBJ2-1	CASSLHGQNNEQFF
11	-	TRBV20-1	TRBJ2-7	CSANTGYEQYF
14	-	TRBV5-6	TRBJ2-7	CASSLWPGAYEQYF
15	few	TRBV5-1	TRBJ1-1	CASSPTQGLNTEAFF
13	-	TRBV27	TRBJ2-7	CARKIAGGDEQYF
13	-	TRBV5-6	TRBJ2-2	CASSSERAGELFF
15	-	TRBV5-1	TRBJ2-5	CASSFGGGGEKTQYF
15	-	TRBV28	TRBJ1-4	CASSLSKRTNEKLFF
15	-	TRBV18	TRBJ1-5	CASSPPGQGEQPQHF
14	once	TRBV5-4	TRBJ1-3	CASSPSLAGNTIYF
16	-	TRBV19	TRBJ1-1	CASRRTGGGLNTEAFF
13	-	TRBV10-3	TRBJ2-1	CAISLAGVGEQFF
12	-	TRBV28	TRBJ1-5	CASNAGNQPQHF
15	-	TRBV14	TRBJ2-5	CASSQDLGGLATQYF
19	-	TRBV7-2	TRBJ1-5	CASSLVGGQGAGSNQPQHF
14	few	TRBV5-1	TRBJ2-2	CASSLDRAAGELFF
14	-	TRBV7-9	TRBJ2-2	CASSLEGNTGELFF
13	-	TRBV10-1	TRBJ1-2	CASSEAGAGGYTF
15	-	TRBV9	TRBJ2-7	CASSVGAGDTYEQYF
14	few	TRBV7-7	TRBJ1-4	CASSPGSTNEKLFF
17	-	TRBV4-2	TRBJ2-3	CASSREGSASGTDTQYF
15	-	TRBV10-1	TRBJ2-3	CASSALAGVTDTQYF
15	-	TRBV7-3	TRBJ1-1	CASSLTGRGSTEAFF
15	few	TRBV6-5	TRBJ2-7	CASRPTGTIGYEQYF
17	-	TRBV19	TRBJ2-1	CASSRSSGAASYNEQFF
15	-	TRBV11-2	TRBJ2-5	CASSPTGGKRETQYF
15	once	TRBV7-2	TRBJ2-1	CASSLGIGVRSEQFF
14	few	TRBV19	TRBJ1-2	CASSIVQAVYGYTF
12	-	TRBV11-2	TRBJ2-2	CASSPSTGELFF
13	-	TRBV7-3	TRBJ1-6	CASSYQQNSPLHF
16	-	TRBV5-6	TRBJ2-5	CASSWGGGIPQETQYF
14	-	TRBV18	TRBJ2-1	CASSPFRLYNEQFF
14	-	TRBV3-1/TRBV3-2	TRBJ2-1	CASSQSGWSNEQFF
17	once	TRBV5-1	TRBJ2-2	CASSPSGLAGGTGELFF
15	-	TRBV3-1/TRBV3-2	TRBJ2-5	CASSQTTGNTGTQYF
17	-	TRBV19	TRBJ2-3	CASSKIAGGPGADTQYF
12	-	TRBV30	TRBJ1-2	CAWSRGVYGYTF
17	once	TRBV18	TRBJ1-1	CASSPGTGGLSGTEAFF